The subject of this entry is one TCR beta chain. What it recognizes is unknown. TCRdb independently ran MiXCR on the reads; one entry per CDR3 protein. The profile shows 650,000 to 900,000 distinct CDR3 sequences, 32% of them singletons. This specimen comes from a study of T cell repertoires in cytomegalovirus infection. Study context: The study used recently identified HLA-C-restricted and well-studied HLA-B-restricted CMV epitopes. Both CMV infection and a matching HLA type were indicated by public TCR beta signatures. Findings and caveats of the study: Cumulative frequency of public TCR beta families picked out carriers of CMV plus the relevant HLA. In two of eight donors, the top clonotype was HLA-C-restricted CMV-specific.

V dropped 5 bases and J dropped 7 bases, with 18 bases sitting between them. Germline lookup yields CDR1 MNHNY and CDR2 SVGAGI (reference sequence). CDR3 length: 14 residues. The gene calls are TRBV6-6 and TRBJ2-7, with D possibly being TRBD1 or TRBD2 (5 bases each). The sequences come from cultured CD8+ T cells from PBMCs, collected from culture after CMV antigen stimulation. The sequence came from a human donor in good health (CMV status not recorded). Some clones in this sample may be carry-over from other donors' samples. This chain's CDR3 is CASSLRDRKGEQYF. Here the CDR3 DNA reads TGTGCCAGCAGTCTCCGGGACCGAAAAGGGGAGCAGTACTTC.